The 30 T cell receptor beta chains in this list originate from one sample, sequenced in a study of blood T cells in healthy people across ages. A J-beta primer mix and a sample-barcoded 5' primer were used in a second PCR of roughly 6 to 12 cycles. TCRdb analysed the 5' RACE reads with MiXCR anew, one entry per CDR3 protein. The sample contains 540,000 or so distinct CDR3 sequences, around half of which appear only once. Sample: blood. These receptors all stem from an elderly man in good health.

Of note for this clonotype: Mismatch with germline at one junction end may stem from a read error. The chain is built from TRBV5-1 and TRBJ2-3; D not certain. Germline values: CDR1 SGHRS, CDR2 YFSETQ. This CDR3 region has 13 residues. In nucleotides, the CDR3 is TGCGCCAGCAGCTTCAGGAGATCAGATACGCGGTATTTT. This codes for CASSFRRSDTRYF.

The rearrangement uses TRBV7-8 and TRBJ2-7; 9 bases agree with TRBD2. The CDR3 has 15 amino acids. CDR1 and CDR2 from the germline V gene are SGHVS and FQNEAQ. J was trimmed by 0 bases and V by 4 bases; bases with no gene match: 4. The CDR3 spells CASSSLAGYSYEQYF. The CDR3 DNA reads TGTGCCAGCAGCTCACTAGCGGGCTACTCCTACGAGCAGTACTTC.

This rearrangement joins TRBV30 to TRBJ2-1; weak D call: TRBD2 (5 bases). The CDR3 runs to 13 residues. Germline CDR1 and CDR2: GTSNPN and SVGIG (reference sequence). The V end was cut by 1 base, the J end by 9 bases, with 13 bases between. CDR3: CAWSASQAGEQFF. CDR3 DNA: TGTGCCTGGAGTGCTAGCCAGGCGGGTGAGCAGTTCTTC. Full variable domain (missing parts from reference TRBV30 and TRBJ2-1): SQTIHQWPATLVQPVGSPLSLECTVEGTSNPNLYWYRQAAGRGLQLLFYSVGIGQISSEVPQNLSASRPQDRQFILSSKKLLLSDSGFYLCAWSASQAGEQFFGPGTRLTVL.

The rearrangement joins TRBV7-9 to TRBJ1-4; 9 bases map to TRBD1. Germline CDR1 SEHNR, CDR2 FQNEAQ (reference sequence). J gave up 7 bases and V 5 bases, and 8 bases lay outside the gene matches. There are 15 residues in the CDR3. CDR3 DNA sequence: TGTGCCAGCAGCCTGGGACAGGGAAGGACTGAAAAACTGTTTTTT. Translation gives CASSLGQGRTEKLFF.

Of note for this clonotype: Possible read error: a much larger clone is one base away. V is TRBV6-6 and J is TRBJ1-5; 7 nucleotides align to TRBD1. Germline CDR1 reads MNHNY; CDR2 reads SVGAGI (reference sequence). CDR3 length equals 14 residues. CDR3 sequence (DNA): TGTGCCGGCAGGGGGGACAGATACAATCAGCCCCAGCATTTT. Its protein is CAGRGDRYNQPQHF.

The chain couples TRBV6-2 or TRBV6-3 to TRBJ1-2, with D unresolved. Trimming pared 5 bases from V and 8 bases from J, leaving 12 bases between. The germline gives CDR1 MNHEY, CDR2 SVGEGT. The CDR3 runs to 12 residues. The CDR3 nucleotides are TGTGCCAGCAGTCGCGCCGAGGGCGGCTACACCTTC. This translates into CASSRAEGGYTF.

The V call is TRBV7-3, the J call TRBJ2-1; TRBD1 aligns across 9 bases. From germline, CDR1 is SGHTA and CDR2 FQGTGA. V lost 5 bases and J lost 15; bases outside the gene matches: 11. The CDR3 loop spans 13 amino acids. This CDR3 reads CASSPVGQGVRFF. The DNA for the CDR3 is TGTGCCAGCAGCCCTGTGGGACAGGGAGTCAGGTTCTTC. The complete variable domain, with remaining parts taken from reference TRBV7-3 and TRBJ2-1, reads GAGVSQTPSNKVTEKGKYVELRCDPISGHTALYWYRQSLGQGPEFLIYFQGTGAADDSGLPNDRFFAVRPEGSVSTLKIQRTERGDSAVYLCASSPVGQGVRFFGPGTRLTVL.

The chain has TRBV7-6 and TRBJ1-6, with D possibly matching TRBD1 (5 bases). V was cut by 1 base and J by 7 bases, with 11 bases left in between. The germline V gene has CDR1 SGHVS and CDR2 FNYEAQ. This CDR3 is built from 15 residues. Here the CDR3 DNA reads TGTGCCAGCAGCTTAGGGGCAGGGACCAATTCACCCCTCCACTTT. Translated: CASSLGAGTNSPLHF.

This chain uses TRBV9 with TRBJ1-1, with D tentatively TRBD1 (5 bases). The germline V gene encodes CDR1 SGDLS and CDR2 YYNGEE. CDR3 length: 14 residues. V lost 3 bases and J 10 bases, leaving 19 bases between the germline ends. CDR3 sequence reads: CASSAQRDAQIAFF. The CDR3 nucleotides are TGTGCCAGCAGCGCCCAGAGGGACGCCCAAATAGCTTTCTTT.

This clonotype has a handful of counts. The CDR3 nucleotides read TGCGCCAGCAGCCTACATAGCGGGAGGGCCGTCAATGAGCAGTTCTTC. This sequence encodes CASSLHSGRAVNEQFF. V is TRBV4-3 and J is TRBJ2-1; 11 nucleotides agree with TRBD2. The germline gives CDR1 LGHNA, CDR2 YSLEER. CDR3 length: 16 residues. The ends lost 4 bases at V and 6 bases at J; junction bases unmatched: 8.

The chain uses TRBV20-1 and TRBJ1-2; D remains unclear. The germline V gene has CDR1 DFQATT and CDR2 SNEGSKA (reference sequence). The CDR3 has 10 amino acids. V was shortened by 8 bases and J by 5 bases, with 9 bases between the two germline ends. In DNA, the CDR3 is TGCAGTACCTACGAGTATGGCTACACCTTC. Its protein is CSTYEYGYTF.

This clonotype was recorded a few times. This CDR3 is CSARRTGGISEQYF. Here the CDR3 DNA reads TGCAGTGCTAGACGGACAGGGGGGATCTCCGAGCAGTACTTC. The gene calls are TRBV20-1 and TRBJ2-7, with 10 bases identical to TRBD1. The CDR3 spans 14 residues. Germline CDR1 reads DFQATT; CDR2 reads SNEGSKA (reference sequence). With V trimmed by 2 bases and J by 6 bases, 7 bases remained unmatched.

With regard to this clonotype: A much more abundant neighbour one base away suggests this may be a read error. The chain uses TRBV6-5 and TRBJ1-5; 9 nucleotides line up with TRBD1. From germline, CDR1 is MNHEY and CDR2 SVGAGI. The CDR3 runs 14 residues. Here the CDR3 DNA reads TGTGCCGGCAGCCTGGGACAGGGTGCGGGGCCCCAGCATTTT. It is translated as CAGSLGQGAGPQHF.

The rearrangement uses TRBV4-1 and TRBJ2-1; D not resolved. This CDR3 is built from 14 residues. Germline-derived CDR1 and CDR2 are MGHRA and YSYEKL. The V end lost 6 bases, the J end lost 2 bases, and 11 bases lay between the germline ends. CDR3 protein: CASSPQVAYNEQFF. The CDR3 region has the DNA TGCGCCAGCAGTCCCCAGGTGGCCTACAATGAGCAGTTCTTC.

This clonotype turned up a few times. CDR3 loop: CSARDPGTGSYNEQFF. CDR3 DNA sequence: TGCAGTGCTAGAGATCCCGGGACAGGGTCTTACAATGAGCAGTTCTTC. This chain uses TRBV20-1 with TRBJ2-1, with 9 bases fitting TRBD1. The trim removed 0 bases at V and 4 bases at J, leaving 7 bases unmatched. Germline CDR1 DFQATT, CDR2 SNEGSKA (reference sequence). This CDR3 has 16 residues.

This clonotype was seen a handful of times. The chain recombines TRBV28 with TRBJ1-4; TRBD1 matches at 7 bases. From germline, CDR1 is MDHEN and CDR2 SYDVKM. This CDR3 contains 14 residues. V lost 6 bases and J lost 4; bases outside the gene matches: 5. CDR3 sequence (DNA): TGTGCCAGCAGGACACAGGGGATTAATGAAAAACTGTTTTTT. Its protein is CASRTQGINEKLFF. The full variable domain, completed using reference TRBV28 and TRBJ1-4, is DVKVTQSSRYLVKRTGEKVFLECVQDMDHENMFWYRQDPGLGLRLIYFSYDVKMKEKGDIPEGYSVSREKKERFSLILESASTNQTSMYLCASRTQGINEKLFFGSGTQLSVL.

The J gene is TRBJ2-3, the V gene TRBV5-1; D unclear. CDR3 length equals 15 residues. Germline assignment: CDR1 SGHRS and CDR2 YFSETQ. The germline V and J ends were trimmed by 7 bases and 0 bases, with 15 bases remaining between them. The CDR3: CASWQAPLSTDTQYF. The CDR3 DNA reads TGCGCCAGCTGGCAGGCACCGCTAAGCACAGATACGCAGTATTTT.

This clonotype was detected a few times. The chain carries TRBV7-3 and TRBJ2-5; a weak D match, TRBD2 (6 bases). Germline loops: CDR1 SGHTA, CDR2 FQGTGA. V was pared by 5 bases and J by 5 bases, with 18 bases between. The CDR3 totals 15 residues. The CDR3 coding sequence is TGTGCCAGCAGCCCACAAGGAGGGTTGGTTGAGACCCAGTACTTC. This encodes CASSPQGGLVETQYF.

The rearrangement joins TRBV6-1 to TRBJ2-1, with D maybe TRBD1 (7 bases). V shed 0 bases and J shed 3 bases, with 12 bases lying between them. There are 16 residues in the CDR3. CDR1 and CDR2 from the germline V gene are MNHNS and SASEGT. The CDR3 sequence: CASSEAQGGGYNEQFF. As DNA, the CDR3 is TGTGCCAGCAGTGAAGCGCAGGGGGGAGGCTACAATGAGCAGTTCTTC.

About this clonotype itself: One end of the junction does not line up with germline, which may come from a read error. The genes are TRBV7-9 and TRBJ1-6; no reliable D call. The germline CDR1 and CDR2 sequences are SEHNR and FQNEAQ (reference sequence). CDR3 length: 13 amino acids. CDR3 sequence (DNA): TGTGCCAGCAGCGTAGCGGTGAATTCACCCCTCCACTTT. As protein: CASSVAVNSPLHF.

The V call is TRBV20-1, the J call TRBJ2-1; 12 positions agree with TRBD1. The V and J ends lost 0 bases and 9 bases, in that order; junction bases with no gene match: 12. The CDR3 totals 17 residues. Looked up from germline, CDR1 is DFQATT and CDR2 is SNEGSKA (reference sequence). The CDR3 nucleotides are TGCAGTGCTAGAGACTACGCCGGGACAGGGGGCTCGACTGAGCAGTTCTTC. Its translation: CSARDYAGTGGSTEQFF.

J is TRBJ2-7 and V is TRBV25-1; 9 bases map to TRBD1. CDR3 length: 15 amino acids. V shed 7 bases, J shed 2 bases, and the junction held 9 bases outside the gene matches. Looked up from germline, CDR1 is MGHDK and CDR2 is SYGVNS. The CDR3 sequence: CASTPTGTGTYEQYF. The CDR3 nucleotides read TGTGCCAGCACCCCCACGGGGACAGGGACCTACGAGCAGTACTTC.

This sequence joins TRBV11-2 and TRBJ1-1; maybe TRBD1 (6 bases). The V end lost 3 bases, the J end lost 5 bases, and 13 bases lay between the germline ends. This CDR3 spans 14 amino acids. From germline, CDR1 is SGHAT and CDR2 FQNNGV. The CDR3 DNA sequence: TGTGCCAGCAGCTTGGGGGCAGGCTGGACTGAAGCTTTCTTT. The encoded protein is CASSLGAGWTEAFF.

The chain carries TRBV29-1 and TRBJ2-2; 12 nucleotides align to TRBD1. There are 15 residues in the CDR3. Germline CDR1 is SQVTM and CDR2 is ANQGSEA. The trim removed 5 bases at V and 4 bases at J, leaving 5 bases unmatched. The CDR3 spells CSVSGQGARTGELFF. The CDR3 DNA reads TGCAGCGTTTCGGGACAGGGGGCGCGCACCGGGGAGCTGTTTTTT.

About this clonotype: This may come from a read error, since a much larger clone is one base off. This chain connects TRBV6-6 to TRBJ2-1; either TRBD1 or TRBD2 may supply D (5 bases each). Germline V gene data show CDR1 as MNHNY and CDR2 as SVGAGI (reference sequence). CDR3 size: 14 residues. DNA of the CDR3: TGTGCCAGCAGTTACGGGGGATCCTGCAATGAGCAGTTCTTC. Amino acids: CASSYGGSCNEQFF.

The chain joins TRBV9 to TRBJ2-3; 7 nucleotides match TRBD2. The ends lost 0 bases at V and 1 base at J; junction bases unmatched: 5. The CDR3 totals 16 residues. Per the germline V gene, CDR1 is SGDLS and CDR2 is YYNGEE. CDR3 coding DNA: TGTGCCAGCAGCGTAGGGGAGGGAGCTCGCACAGATACGCAGTATTTT. This encodes CASSVGEGARTDTQYF.

This clonotype appeared a few times. The chain recombines TRBV20-1 with TRBJ2-1, with D perhaps matching TRBD1 or TRBD2 (5 bases each). There are 15 residues in the CDR3. In germline, CDR1 is DFQATT, CDR2 SNEGSKA (reference sequence). V was clipped by 3 bases and J by 7 bases, with 19 bases between them. The CDR3 is CSASLSGTTGNEQFF. The DNA of the CDR3 is TGCAGTGCTAGTCTTTCCGGGACGACGGGAAATGAGCAGTTCTTC.

The rearrangement uses TRBV25-1 and TRBJ2-3; D is ambiguous. Germline values: CDR1 MGHDK, CDR2 SYGVNS. V was cut by 1 base and J by 1 base, with 3 bases left in between. The CDR3 is 13 amino acids. The CDR3 is CASSEFGTDTQYF. The CDR3, as DNA: TGTGCCAGCAGTGAATTTGGCACAGATACGCAGTATTTT.

The table lists this clonotype with a few counts. The chain joins TRBV5-1 to TRBJ2-3; D remains ambiguous. CDR1 is SGHRS and CDR2 is YFSETQ in the germline V gene. This CDR3 has 16 residues. Trimming took 0 bases from V and 2 from J, leaving 13 bases between them. CDR3 bases: TGCGCCAGCAGCTTGGCCGTAGGGCTTGTCACAGATACGCAGTATTTT. It specifies CASSLAVGLVTDTQYF. Supplemented by reference TRBV5-1 and TRBJ2-3, the full variable domain reads KAGVTQTPRYLIKTRGQQVTLSCSPISGHRSVSWYQQTPGQGLQFLFEYFSETQRNKGNFPGRFSGRQFSNSRSEMNVSTLELGDSALYLCASSLAVGLVTDTQYFGPGTRLTVL.

This chain joins TRBV20-1 and TRBJ1-1, with D unresolved. Germline V lookup: CDR1 DFQATT, CDR2 SNEGSKA (reference sequence). The V and J ends lost 4 bases and 5 bases respectively, with 14 bases between them. This CDR3 comprises 13 residues. The CDR3 loop is CSAMAFRETEAFF. The CDR3 DNA follows: TGCAGTGCTATGGCGTTTAGGGAGACTGAAGCTTTCTTT.